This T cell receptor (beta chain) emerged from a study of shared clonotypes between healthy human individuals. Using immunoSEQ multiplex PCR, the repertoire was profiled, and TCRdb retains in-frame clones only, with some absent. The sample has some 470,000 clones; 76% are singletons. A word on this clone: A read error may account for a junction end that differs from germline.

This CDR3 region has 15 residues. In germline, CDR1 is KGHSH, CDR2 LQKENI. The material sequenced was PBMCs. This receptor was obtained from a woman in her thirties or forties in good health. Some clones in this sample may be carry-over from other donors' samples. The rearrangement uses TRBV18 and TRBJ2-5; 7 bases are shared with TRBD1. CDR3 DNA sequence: TGTACCAGCTCACCACCGGTAGGGGGCGAGGAGACCCAGTACTTC. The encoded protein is CTSSPPVGGEETQYF. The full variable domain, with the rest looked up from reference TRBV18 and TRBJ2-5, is NAGVMQNPRHLVRRRGQEARLRCSPMKGHSHVYWYRQLPEEGLKFMVYLQKENIIDESGMPKERFSAEFPKEGPSILRIQQVVRGDSAAYFCTSSPPVGGEETQYFGPGTRLLVL.